What follows are 27 T cell receptor beta chains derived from one specimen sequenced in a study of Graves' ophthalmopathy and Graves' hyperthyroidism. From RNA, the CDR3 regions of TCR beta chains were amplified and sequenced. The workflow started with a first-round RT-PCR run with HTBI primers and then moved on to a second-round multiplex PCR. TCRdb ran MiXCR on the multiplex PCR reads and lists one entry per CDR3 protein. In the table there are 740,000 or so distinct CDR3 sequences, around 40% of which are singletons. Sequences were obtained from peripheral blood. The receptor source for this set is an adult man with Graves' ophthalmopathy.

The gene calls are TRBV20-1 and TRBJ1-6; 8 positions agree with TRBD1. This CDR3 region has 16 residues. V lost 5 bases, J lost 8 bases, and 14 bases stayed unmatched. Germline V lookup: CDR1 DFQATT, CDR2 SNEGSKA (reference sequence). The CDR3 DNA follows: TGCAGTGCTCGCCAGGACAGGGTCGTTCTGGATTCACCCCTCCACTTT. This encodes CSARQDRVVLDSPLHF.

This clonotype was counted only a few times. The rearrangement uses TRBV15 and TRBJ2-5; D tentatively fits TRBD1 or TRBD2 (5 bases each). Germline V gene data show CDR1 as LNHNV and CDR2 as YYDKDF (reference sequence). V dropped 0 bases and J dropped 4 bases, with 9 bases sitting between them. This CDR3 spans 14 amino acids. CDR3 DNA: TGTGCCACCAGCAGAGATCCAGGGACAGAGACCCAGTACTTC. Amino acids: CATSRDPGTETQYF.

The chain recombines TRBV19 with TRBJ2-7; D uncertain. The CDR3 totals 15 residues. Trimming took off 0 bases at V and 1 base at J, with 10 bases between the two ends. The germline V gene encodes CDR1 LNHDA and CDR2 SQIVND (reference sequence). The CDR3 reads CASSIESGMSYEQYF. CDR3 nucleotides: TGTGCCAGTAGTATAGAATCGGGCATGTCCTACGAGCAGTACTTC.

At least ten counts were recorded for this clonotype. As DNA, the CDR3 is TGTGCCAGTAGTCCTACAGCAACCGGGGAGCTGTTTTTT. It specifies CASSPTATGELFF. The chain is built from TRBV19 and TRBJ2-2, with D unresolved. The V end lost 5 bases, the J end lost 5 bases, and 9 bases lay between the germline ends. Germline-derived CDR1 and CDR2 are LNHDA and SQIVND (reference sequence). The CDR3 contains 13 residues.

This clonotype was detected only a few times. This chain connects TRBV20-1 to TRBJ1-4; 8 bases line up with TRBD1. The germline V gene encodes CDR1 DFQATT and CDR2 SNEGSKA (reference sequence). The length of the CDR3 is 15 residues. Unmatched junction bases numbered 8, after V lost 2 bases and J lost 6 bases. Written as DNA, the CDR3 is TGCAGTGCTAGATCGGCAGACAGGGGAGATGAAAAACTGTTTTTT. Its translation is CSARSADRGDEKLFF.

This clonotype showed up just once. V and J are TRBV10-3 and TRBJ1-1; 7 nucleotides agree with TRBD1. This CDR3 has 13 residues. J lost 11 bases, V lost 7 bases, and 13 bases had no gene match. Germline V gene lookup returns CDR1 ENHRY and CDR2 SYGVKD. CDR3 amino acids: CAITSRQGYYAFF. DNA of the CDR3: TGTGCCATCACTAGTCGACAGGGTTACTATGCTTTCTTT.

The chain uses TRBV6-5 and TRBJ2-7; 10 nucleotides agree with TRBD1. V lost 8 bases and J lost 6; bases outside the gene matches: 10. The germline gives CDR1 MNHEY, CDR2 SVGAGI. CDR3 length: 14 amino acids. CDR3 sequence reads: CASCEGTGVPEQYF. The CDR3 DNA reads TGTGCCAGCTGCGAGGGGACAGGGGTCCCCGAGCAGTACTTC.

V gene TRBV11-2 combines with J gene TRBJ2-5; D possibly uses TRBD1 or TRBD2 (5 bases each). Germline-derived CDR1 and CDR2 are SGHAT and FQNNGV. V was pared by 5 bases and J by 5 bases, with 21 bases between. The CDR3 totals 16 residues. The CDR3 is CASSLGMPGLGETQYF. The CDR3, as DNA: TGTGCCAGCAGCCTCGGGATGCCGGGGCTTGGGGAGACCCAGTACTTC.

This chain connects TRBV25-1 to TRBJ2-5; 12 bases line up with TRBD2. The J call may be wrong; the DNA end is better matched by TRBJ2-1. This CDR3 contains 16 residues. Germline CDR1 reads MGHDK; CDR2 reads SYGVNS. CDR3 region: CASSDLAGGQFNEQFF. CDR3 coding DNA: TGTGCCAGCAGTGACCTAGCGGGAGGGCAGTTCAATGAGCAGTTCTTC.

This clonotype was detected many times. V usage is TRBV7-2 and J usage is TRBJ2-7, with 9 positions matching TRBD2. Looked up from germline, CDR1 is SGHTA and CDR2 is FQGNSA. The CDR3 is 15 residues long. V shed 6 bases, J shed 0 bases, and the junction held 6 bases outside the gene matches. Here the CDR3 DNA reads TGTGCCAGCAGGGGGAGCGGGAGGCCCTCCTACGAGCAGTACTTC. Translated: CASRGSGRPSYEQYF. The full variable domain, completed using reference TRBV7-2 and TRBJ2-7, is GAGVSQSPSNKVTEKGKDVELRCDPISGHTALYWYRQSLGQGLEFLIYFQGNSAPDKSGLPSDRFSAERTGGSVSTLTIQRTQQEDSAVYLCASRGSGRPSYEQYFGPGTRLTVT.

A few counts support this clonotype. The chain employs TRBV11-2 and TRBJ2-7; 9 bases are shared with TRBD1. The germline CDR1 and CDR2 sequences are SGHAT and FQNNGV. This CDR3 is 14 amino acids long. V trimming: 0 bases; J trimming: 6 bases; junction bases outside the gene matches: 3. DNA of the CDR3: TGTGCCAGCAGCTTAGATGGGACAGGGACCGAGCAGTACTTC. Amino acids: CASSLDGTGTEQYF.

This clonotype was recorded a few times. The V and J genes are TRBV19 and TRBJ2-2, with a weak D call TRBD1 (5 bases). The CDR3 loop spans 16 amino acids. V was shortened by 6 bases and J by 0 bases, with 14 bases between the two germline ends. Germline values: CDR1 LNHDA, CDR2 SQIVND (reference sequence). CDR3 nucleotides: TGTGCCAGTAGCCCCCTCAGCAGGGCGAACACCGGGGAGCTGTTTTTT. It is translated as CASSPLSRANTGELFF. Full variable domain (outside the CDR3, taken from reference TRBV19 and TRBJ2-2): DGGITQSPKYLFRKEGQNVTLSCEQNLNHDAMYWYRQDPGQGLRLIYYSQIVNDFQKGDIAEGYSVSREKKESFPLTVTSAQKNPTAFYLCASSPLSRANTGELFFGEGSRLTVL.

The chain carries TRBV29-1 and TRBJ1-1, with a tentative D call TRBD1 (6 bases). The germline V gene has CDR1 SQVTM and CDR2 ANQGSEA. The CDR3 is 14 residues long. The V gene lost 1 base and the J gene lost 1 base, with 10 bases spanning the gap. CDR3 protein: CSVEGTVENTEAFF. The CDR3 DNA sequence: TGCAGCGTTGAAGGGACAGTCGAGAACACTGAAGCTTTCTTT.

The gene calls are TRBV5-6 and TRBJ2-7, with no clear D. Trimming took 2 bases from V and 11 from J, leaving 14 bases between them. The CDR3 covers 12 residues. Germline V lookup: CDR1 SGHDT, CDR2 YYEEEE. The CDR3 sequence is CASSLTEEKEYF. The CDR3 DNA is TGTGCCAGCAGCTTAACAGAGGAAAAAGAGTACTTC.

The gene calls are TRBV7-3 and TRBJ2-7; no definite D call. Trimming left V 7 bases short and J 5 bases short, with 12 bases between. The CDR3 covers 12 residues. Germline CDR1 and CDR2: SGHTA and FQGTGA. The CDR3 bases are TGTGCCAGCACAAACGCCTGGGACGAGCAGTACTTC. Translated, it gives CASTNAWDEQYF.

V is TRBV7-2 and J is TRBJ2-5; 7 bases fit TRBD2. Trimming cost V 8 bases and J 4 bases; bases outside gene matches: 10. Germline V gene lookup returns CDR1 SGHTA and CDR2 FQGNSA. This CDR3 comprises 14 residues. CDR3 amino acids: CASAPGVAGETQYF. DNA of the CDR3: TGTGCCAGCGCTCCTGGGGTAGCGGGAGAGACCCAGTACTTC.

There are a few counts of this clonotype. The gene calls are TRBV6-6 and TRBJ1-2; 7 nucleotides agree with TRBD1. The CDR3 spans 14 residues. Germline CDR1 MNHNY, CDR2 SVGAGI (reference sequence). J was trimmed by 6 bases and V by 2 bases; bases with no gene match: 6. CDR3 protein: CASSYPDRVNGYTF. The CDR3 DNA sequence: TGTGCCAGCAGTTACCCCGACAGGGTTAATGGCTACACCTTC.

This clonotype was seen ten or more times. The V and J genes are TRBV7-9 and TRBJ1-2; D gene ambiguous. This CDR3 has 12 residues. Trimming removed 10 bases at V and 8 bases at J, with 17 bases between. Germline values: CDR1 SEHNR, CDR2 FQNEAQ (reference sequence). The CDR3: CAIREDGGGYTF. In nucleotides, the CDR3 is TGTGCCATCCGCGAGGACGGCGGGGGCTACACCTTC.

The chain recombines TRBV11-2 with TRBJ1-1, with 9 bases aligning to TRBD1. This CDR3 comprises 14 residues. The V and J ends lost 5 bases and 10 bases, in that order; junction bases with no gene match: 11. CDR1 is SGHAT, CDR2 FQNNGV, per germline. The CDR3 DNA reads TGTGCCAGCAGCCACCTACCGGGACAGGGTGCAGCTTTCTTT. Its protein product is CASSHLPGQGAAFF.

The chain has TRBV29-1 and TRBJ2-2; a weak D match, TRBD1 (6 bases). Per germline, CDR1 SQVTM and CDR2 ANQGSEA. The CDR3 is 13 residues long. The V and J ends lost 7 bases and 1 base respectively, with 10 bases between them. The CDR3 loop is CSAQQGNTGELFF. The CDR3 nucleotides read TGCAGCGCGCAACAGGGGAACACCGGGGAGCTGTTTTTT.

This clonotype was seen repeatedly, ten times or more. The chain uses TRBV29-1 and TRBJ2-7; D may correspond to TRBD1 or TRBD2 (5 bases each). V was trimmed by 0 bases and J by 2 bases, leaving 17 bases between them. This CDR3 comprises 16 residues. Germline CDR1 reads SQVTM; CDR2 reads ANQGSEA. The CDR3 here is CSVEDRTGTLTYEQYF. The CDR3 nucleotides read TGCAGCGTTGAAGATAGGACCGGGACGTTGACCTACGAGCAGTACTTC.

The V gene is TRBV6-2 or TRBV6-3, the J gene TRBJ2-7; D possibly corresponds to TRBD1 (6 bases). Germline values: CDR1 MNHEY, CDR2 SVGEGT. Trimming stripped 6 bases from V and 7 bases from J, with 19 bases between. This CDR3 region has 14 residues. The CDR3 is CASRPDRQSGEQYF. CDR3 nucleotides: TGTGCCAGCAGACCTGACAGGCAGTCGGGTGAGCAGTACTTC.

A single count supports this clonotype. This sequence joins TRBV10-1 and TRBJ2-3; TRBD2 is a possible D gene (6 bases). The V gene's germline CDR1 is WNHNN and CDR2 SYGVQD (reference sequence). The length of the CDR3 is 16 residues. With 0 bases removed from V and 1 base from J, the gap between germline ends came to 11 bases. The CDR3 sequence: CASSESTAGRTDTQYF. CDR3 DNA: TGCGCCAGCAGTGAGTCGACAGCGGGCCGCACAGATACGCAGTATTTT.

The chain has TRBV7-9 and TRBJ2-7; TRBD1 might be the D (6 bases). The ends were cut back, 5 bases at V and 1 base at J, with 15 bases in the middle. CDR3 length: 15 amino acids. Looked up from germline, CDR1 is SEHNR and CDR2 is FQNEAQ (reference sequence). The chain's CDR3 is CASSQGPITSYEQYF. CDR3 in DNA: TGTGCCAGCAGCCAGGGGCCAATTACTTCCTACGAGCAGTACTTC.

The table lists this clonotype with many counts. DNA for the CDR3: TGCAGCGTTGAGGGAGAAGGGGGAAACACCATATATTTT. As protein: CSVEGEGGNTIYF. This chain connects TRBV29-1 to TRBJ1-3; D not certain. The germline V gene has CDR1 SQVTM and CDR2 ANQGSEA. The CDR3 runs 13 residues. V was pared by 3 bases and J by 4 bases, with 10 bases between.

The chain uses TRBV15 and TRBJ1-2; 8 positions match TRBD1. Per germline, CDR1 LNHNV and CDR2 YYDKDF (reference sequence). The junction had 12 bases not matched to a gene; V was cut back by 10 bases and J by 5 bases. The CDR3 consists of 14 residues. The chain's CDR3 is CASSLGQASYGYTF. CDR3 in DNA: TGTGCCAGCAGTTTGGGACAGGCTTCTTATGGCTACACCTTC.

There are many counts of this clonotype. The chain employs TRBV9 and TRBJ1-1; D is ambiguous. This CDR3 contains 13 residues. Germline V gene sequence: CDR1 SGDLS, CDR2 YYNGEE. The V end was cut by 4 bases, the J end by 3 bases, with 10 bases between. The CDR3 DNA reads as TGTGCCAGCAGCCCCCGGGGTTACACTGAAGCTTTCTTT. The encoded protein is CASSPRGYTEAFF.